These T cell receptor beta chains were read from a single sample in a study of blood T cell repertoires in COVID-19. The protocol was immunoSEQ multiplex PCR, while the TCRdb copy is restricted to in-frame clones and leaves out a portion. Of about 160,000 clones in the sample, over 80% are singletons; the top ten hold about 3.9%. Specimen: peripheral blood. These receptors came from an older woman who had recovered from COVID-19. Each CDR3 is given with its conserved first and last residue. The D gene is left open where the match is weak. Rows give clone size only sometimes, using once, few, many, or a class for an expanded clone.

size: NA; J: TRBJ1-6; D: NA; V: TRBV5-1; DNA: TGCGCCAGCAGCTTGGCCCAAACAGGGTTTGGTTCACCCCTCCACTTT; CDR3: CASSLAQTGFGSPLHF
size: NA; J: TRBJ2-3; D: NA; V: TRBV6-5; DNA: TGTGCCAGCAAGTCCGAGGGGGGGCGGGATACGCAGTATTTT; CDR3: CASKSEGGRDTQYF
size: once; J: TRBJ1-6; D: TRBD1; V: TRBV4-2; DNA: TGTGCCAGCAGCCCCCAGGGACAGGGGGCGACCTATAATTCACCCCTCCACTTT; CDR3: CASSPQGQGATYNSPLHF
size: few; J: TRBJ2-3; D: NA; V: TRBV4-1; DNA: TGCGCCAGCAGCCAAGAGCCGGGGGGCCTTACAGATACGCAGTATTTT; CDR3: CASSQEPGGLTDTQYF
size: NA; J: TRBJ2-3; D: TRBD2; V: TRBV5-4; DNA: TGTGCCAGCAGCTTGAGACTGCTAGCGGGGGGGAGCACAGATACGCAGTATTTT; CDR3: CASSLRLLAGGSTDTQYF
size: NA; J: TRBJ1-4; D: NA; V: TRBV7-9; DNA: TGTGCCAGCAGCCCCGATGAAAAACTGTTTTTT; CDR3: CASSPDEKLFF
size: NA; J: TRBJ2-7; D: TRBD1; V: TRBV6-5; DNA: TGTGCCAGCAGAGGCACAGGGGGCAACGAGCAGTACTTC; CDR3: CASRGTGGNEQYF
size: once; J: TRBJ1-2; D: TRBD1; V: TRBV4-1; DNA: TGCGCCAGCAGCCAGGACAGGGACTATGGCTACACCTTC; CDR3: CASSQDRDYGYTF
size: NA; J: TRBJ2-3; D: NA; V: TRBV9; DNA: TGTGCCAGCAGCGAGGGGGTCGGTTCAGATACGCAGTATTTT; CDR3: CASSEGVGSDTQYF
size: NA; J: TRBJ1-5; D: NA; V: TRBV7-7; DNA: TGTGCTAGCAGCGAGGCCGGCGGGGTGTTCAATCAGCCCCAGCATTTT; CDR3: CASSEAGGVFNQPQHF
size: NA; J: TRBJ1-5; D: NA; V: TRBV7-2; DNA: TGTGCCAGCAGCTTAAGGGTCGGCGGGGCGACGGGGCAGCCCCAGCATTTT; CDR3: CASSLRVGGATGQPQHF
size: NA; J: TRBJ2-1; D: NA; V: TRBV7-8; DNA: TGTGCCAGCAGCTTGAGCACAGTCTTAGATGAGCAGTTCTTC; CDR3: CASSLSTVLDEQFF
size: NA; J: TRBJ1-1; D: NA; V: TRBV5-4; DNA: TGTGCCAGCAGCTTGGGGGGGGGTTTGAACACTGAAGCTTTCTTT; CDR3: CASSLGGGLNTEAFF
size: NA; J: TRBJ2-7; D: TRBD1; V: TRBV2; DNA: TGTGCCAGCAGACCGGGACAGGGTGGCTCCTACGAGCAGTACTTC; CDR3: CASRPGQGGSYEQYF
size: NA; J: TRBJ2-2; D: TRBD2; V: TRBV28; DNA: TGTGCCAGCAGCTTCGCCGGGACTAGGAACACCGGGGAGCTGTTTTTT; CDR3: CASSFAGTRNTGELFF
size: NA; J: TRBJ2-1; D: NA; V: TRBV27; DNA: TGTGCCAGCAGTCAGGGTGGTGAGCAGTTCTTC; CDR3: CASSQGGEQFF
size: few; J: TRBJ2-1; D: NA; V: TRBV2; DNA: TGTGCCAGCAGGGGGGGGACAGGCTCCTACAATGAGCAGTTCTTC; CDR3: CASRGGTGSYNEQFF